What follows are 21 T cell receptor beta chains derived from one specimen sequenced in a study of CD8+CD57+ T cells in acquired aplastic anemia (dated by TCRdb to 2016 to 2018). Flow cytometry had shown CD8+CD57+ cell expansion in the patients selected for sequencing. Sequencing took place on an Illumina HiSeq 2000. Genomic DNA was used as template for profiling of TCR beta VDJ combinations and CDR3 sequences. Clones were called with MiXCR by TCRdb after fastp trimmed the public reads at Q25, and only in-frame beta chains were retained. One record per CDR3 amino acid sequence lists the most common genes and DNA. This sample gives approximately 250,000 distinct CDR3 sequences in total; approximately 82% of them show up just once. The top ten clonotypes cover approximately 40% of the sample. Input material: sorted CD4+, CD8+, or CD8+CD57+ T cells (not recorded which) from PBMCs. These receptors were obtained from a human donor with aplastic anemia.

CDR3 sequence reads: CASSALLSGTGTSYEQYV. The CDR3 coding sequence is TGTGCCAGCAGCGCACTGCTCTCCGGGACAGGGACCTCCTACGAGCAGTACGTC. The chain couples TRBV9 to TRBJ2-7, with 9 bases identical to TRBD1. The J segment lost 0 bases and the V segment lost 3 bases, leaving 13 bases of the junction unmatched. Per germline, CDR1 SGDLS and CDR2 YYNGEE. This CDR3 has 18 amino acids.

Turning to this clonotype: A read error may account for a junction end that differs from germline. The gene calls are TRBV9 and TRBJ2-5; D perhaps matches TRBD2 (5 bases). The CDR3 length is 14 residues. CDR1 and CDR2 (germline): SGDLS, YYNGEE. This CDR3 reads CASSPVDGIEDTHF. The CDR3, as DNA: TGTGCCAGCAGCCCCGTTGACGGGATCGAGGATACGCACTTC.

Worth noting for this clonotype: Sequence at one end of the junction differs from germline and may be a read error. Here the CDR3 reads CASGDGGTGSKYF. The CDR3, as DNA: TGTGCCAGCGGTGACGGGGGTACAGGTAGTAAGTATTTC. This chain connects TRBV7-4 to TRBJ2-3, with a possible D match to TRBD2 (6 bases). Germline V CDR1 and CDR2: SGHVT, SQSDAQ. The CDR3 has 13 amino acids.

This sequence joins TRBV7-8 and TRBJ1-4; no clear D gene. The V gene lost 5 bases and the J gene lost 14 bases, with 24 bases spanning the gap. This CDR3 is 15 amino acids long. Germline V gene data show CDR1 as SGHVS and CDR2 as FQNEAQ. CDR3 region: CASSASGSKSDKLFF. The DNA for the CDR3 is TGTGCCAGCAGCGCCAGCGGGAGTAAGTCCGATAAGCTGTTTTTT.

This chain joins TRBV7-2 and TRBJ2-5; D is possibly TRBD2 (5 bases). The V gene's germline CDR1 is SGHTA and CDR2 FQGNSA. Trimming shortened V by 2 bases and J by 5 bases, and 12 bases separated the two germline ends. The CDR3 covers 14 residues. The CDR3 sequence: CASSLRLALETQYF. DNA for the CDR3: TGTGCCAGCAGCTTACGGCTAGCTCTGGAGACCCAGTACTTC.

This clonotype was counted a few times. The rearrangement uses TRBV14 and TRBJ2-1; possibly TRBD2 for D (5 bases). The CDR3 extends over 16 amino acids. Germline V CDR1 and CDR2: SGHDN, FVKESK. The V gene lost 4 bases and the J gene lost 1 base, with 14 bases spanning the gap. The CDR3: CASSPRAGLSYNEQFF. DNA of the CDR3: TGTGCCAGCAGCCCGAGGGCCGGGTTATCCTACAATGAGCAGTTCTTC.

The sample holds a few counts of this clonotype. The CDR3 nucleotides are TGTGCCAGCAGCTTAGCGGGAGGTCCCGATACGCAGCAGCCCCAGCATTTT. This translates into CASSLAGGPDTQQPQHF. The gene calls are TRBV7-8 and TRBJ1-5; no firm D call. V was shortened by 0 bases and J by 7 bases, with 19 bases between the two germline ends. Germline V gene sequence: CDR1 SGHVS, CDR2 FQNEAQ. The CDR3 is made up of 17 amino acids.

This clonotype was counted once. The gene calls are TRBV5-4 and TRBJ1-1; no firm D call. The CDR3 is 9 residues long. V was clipped by 5 bases and J by 10 bases, with 6 bases between them. Germline lookup yields CDR1 SGHNT and CDR2 YYREEE (reference sequence). CDR3 DNA: TGTGCCAGCAGTTATTCAGCTTTCTTT. Residues: CASSYSAFF.

About this clonotype itself: One junction end disagrees with the germline gene, perhaps due to a read error. The chain joins TRBV7-7 to TRBJ2-7, with 11 bases that match TRBD1. The CDR3 totals 15 residues. Per germline, CDR1 SSHAT and CDR2 FNYEAQ (reference sequence). The CDR3 loop reads CASSLAGTGGYEQYF. The CDR3 nucleotides read TGTGCTAGCAGCTTAGCCGGGACAGGGGGCTACGAGCAGTACTTC.

About this clonotype: In this CDR3 the conserved last residue, phenylalanine or tryptophan, is missing, so a read error is likely. No DNA is shown, since the ends of the CDR3 on it are uncertain; the CDR3 is the one TCRdb lists. The chain couples TRBV10-1 to TRBJ2-3; the D call TRBD2 from the table was never checked on the DNA. Looked up from germline, CDR1 is WNHNN and CDR2 is SYGVQD (reference sequence). The CDR3 spans 16 amino acids, including both terminal residues. The chain's CDR3 is CASLKGLALHRYAVRV.

In this sample, this clonotype turned up many times. This chain uses TRBV10-3 with TRBJ2-5; no clear D gene. CDR1 is ENHRY, CDR2 SYGVKD, per germline. This CDR3 is built from 16 residues. Trimming removed 0 bases at V and 1 base at J, with 12 bases between. The CDR3 loop is CAISESSFSSQETQYF. The CDR3 DNA reads TGTGCCATCAGTGAGTCGTCATTTTCATCCCAAGAGACCCAGTACTTC.

The chain employs TRBV7-8 and TRBJ2-3; no firm D call. Germline loops: CDR1 SGHVS, CDR2 FQNEAQ. V was cut by 0 bases and J by 9 bases, with 13 bases left in between. This CDR3 is 14 amino acids long. CDR3 in DNA: TGTGCCAGCAGCTTAGCGGCCGGTCCCGAGACGCAGTATTTT. Translated: CASSLAAGPETQYF. Full variable domain (remainder filled in from reference TRBV7-8 and TRBJ2-3): GAGVSQSPRYKVAKRGQDVALRCDPISGHVSLFWYQQALGQGPEFLTYFQNEAQLDKSGLPSDRFFAERPEGSVSTLKIQRTQQEDSAVYLCASSLAAGPETQYFGPGTRLTVL.

As for this clonotype: The conserved closing phenylalanine or tryptophan is absent in this CDR3, likely reflecting a read error. It is unclear where the CDR3 begins or ends on the DNA, so no DNA is shown, and the CDR3 is as TCRdb lists it. The chain employs TRBV7-6 and TRBJ2-3. From germline, CDR1 is SGHVS and CDR2 FNYEAQ. Including both end residues, the CDR3 is 13 amino acids long. CDR3 amino acids: CASSLGGSYIDEQ.

Of note for this clonotype: Sequence at one end of the junction differs from germline and may be a read error. The gene calls are TRBV7-8 and TRBJ1-2; no definite D call. Germline V gene sequence: CDR1 SGHVS, CDR2 FQNEAQ. The CDR3 runs 13 residues. The CDR3 sequence: CASSLGGGGGNTF. The CDR3 nucleotides are TGTGCCAGCAGCCTAGGCGGAGGAGGTGGCAACACCTTC.

The V call is TRBV7-2, the J call TRBJ2-6, with 11 bases that match TRBD2. Germline values: CDR1 SGHTA, CDR2 FQGNSA. Trimming cost V 7 bases and J 13 bases; bases outside gene matches: 18. The CDR3 runs 17 residues. CDR3 DNA: TGTGCCAGCACCCTAGCGGGGGGCCCCGCTGGGGCGAATGTCCTGACTTTC. Amino acid sequence: CASTLAGGPAGANVLTF. The variable domain in full, completed from reference TRBV7-2 and TRBJ2-6, reads GAGVSQSPSNKVTEKGKDVELRCDPISGHTALYWYRQSLGQGLEFLIYFQGNSAPDKSGLPSDRFSAERTGGSVSTLTIQRTQQEDSAVYLCASTLAGGPAGANVLTFGAGSRLTVL.

A note on this clonotype: It is likely a read error, because the conserved phenylalanine at the end of the CDR3 is missing. No DNA is shown, since the ends of the CDR3 on it are uncertain; the CDR3 is the one TCRdb lists. CDR3 protein: CASSLESTGATDT. The chain joins TRBV7-2 to TRBJ2-3. The CDR3 has 13 residues if both end residues are counted. The germline V gene has CDR1 SGHTA and CDR2 FQGNSA.

This chain connects TRBV7-4 to TRBJ2-1; D is perhaps TRBD2 (5 bases). The V gene lost 5 bases and the J gene lost 8 bases, with 22 bases spanning the gap. CDR1 SGHVT and CDR2 SQSDAQ come from the germline V gene. There are 16 residues in the CDR3. CDR3 DNA sequence: TGTGCCAGCAGCAAGGGAGCCGCTAACGAGCAGTATGAGCAGTTCTTC. Protein product: CASSKGAANEQYEQFF.

As DNA, the CDR3 is TGCGCCAGCAGCTTGGAAGTGGGTAGGAACGGGCAGTACGTC. Residues: CASSLEVGRNGQYV. This chain uses TRBV5-1 with TRBJ2-7, with D unclear. Germline CDR1 SGHRS, CDR2 YFSETQ. This CDR3 comprises 14 residues. Trimming removed 0 bases at V and 9 bases at J, with 16 bases between.

Worth noting for this clonotype: A junction end diverges from the germline sequence, so it may reflect a read error. J is TRBJ2-3 and V is TRBV5-1; D not resolved. The CDR3 runs to 13 residues. Germline values: CDR1 SGHRS, CDR2 YFSETQ. In DNA, the CDR3 is TGTGCCAGCAGCGACGGTAGCACAGATACGCAGTATTTT. This encodes CASSDGSTDTQYF.

To note about this clonotype: Germline and junction disagree at one end, which may indicate a read error. The chain has TRBV4-1 and TRBJ1-2; no clear D. Looked up from germline, CDR1 is MGHRA and CDR2 is YSYEKL. The CDR3 consists of 13 residues. In DNA, the CDR3 is TGCGCCAGCAGCGCACGACTTCAAGATACCCACAACTTC. It specifies CASSARLQDTHNF.

Comments on this clonotype: Mismatch with germline at one junction end may stem from a read error. This chain links TRBV7-8 with TRBJ2-7, with TRBD2 matching 10 bases. The CDR3 length is 14 residues. Germline V gene sequence: CDR1 SGHVS, CDR2 FQNEAQ. CDR3 nucleotides: TGTGCCAGCAACTTAGCGGGGGGTTCCTATAAGCAGTACTTC. It is translated as CASNLAGGSYKQYF. Together with reference TRBV7-8 and TRBJ2-7, the CDR3 gives the full variable domain: GAGVSQSPRYKVAKRGQDVALRCDPISGHVSLFWYQQALGQGPEFLTYFQNEAQLDKSGLPSDRFFAERPEGSVSTLKIQRTQQEDSAVYLCASNLAGGSYKQYFGPGTRLTVT.